The 2 T cell receptor beta chains in this list originate from one sample, sequenced in a study of T cell responses to AZD1222 COVID-19 vaccine. Using immunoSEQ multiplex PCR, the repertoire was profiled, and TCRdb retains in-frame clones only, with some absent. The repertoire consists of 200,000 to 250,000 clones, with 90% to 95% occurring once and the leading ten covering about 1.5%. Sample: peripheral blood, taken 28 days after the second dose of the MenACWY control vaccine. Receptors were obtained from an adult who received the MenACWY meningococcal vaccine as a control.

The chain is built from TRBV6-1 and TRBJ1-1; tentative D call: TRBD1 (5 bases). The germline CDR1 and CDR2 sequences are MNHNS and SASEGT. V dropped 2 bases and J dropped 4 bases, with 11 bases sitting between them. This CDR3 spans 14 amino acids. The CDR3 reads CASSEWWGSTEAFF. CDR3 in DNA: TGTGCCAGCAGTGAATGGTGGGGGAGCACTGAAGCTTTCTTT.

This CDR3 is CASSTSGSTDTQYF. CDR3 in DNA: TGTGCCAGTAGTACTAGCGGGAGCACAGATACGCAGTATTTT. J is TRBJ2-3 and V is TRBV19; 8 bases fit TRBD2. The CDR3 spans 14 residues. The germline V gene has CDR1 LNHDA and CDR2 SQIVND (reference sequence). V lost 4 bases to trimming and J lost 0 bases; unmatched junction nucleotides: 0.